This TCR beta chain is from a study of blood T cell repertoires in COVID-19. At the level of the study: Italy, Spain and the United States were the sources of the convalescent and acute COVID-19 samples.

How the authors handled the data: Amplification of reference gene primers provided the estimated nucleated cell counts. Method: immunoSEQ multiplex PCR; TCRdb's copy keeps in-frame clones and lacks some. V and J calls and clone size are as listed in that table; D and trimming were resolved from the DNA. The sample includes 150,000 to 200,000 clones, around 79% seen only once; the top ten take approximately 10%. Germline assignment: CDR1 LNHDA and CDR2 SQIVND (reference sequence). V gave up 5 bases and J gave up 7 bases; unmatched junction bases: 6. The CDR3 runs to 15 residues. This clone has just one count. Symptom resolution, clearance, or two negative PCRs marked donors in Cohort 3 as recovered.

The source material was PBMCs or T cells enriched from blood (not recorded which). This chain joins TRBV19 and TRBJ2-1; TRBD1 agrees at 12 bases. This receptor was identified in a man aged 50 to 59 who had recovered from COVID-19. CDR3 amino acids: CASSAGTGGLNEQFF. The CDR3 DNA sequence: TGTGCCAGTAGTGCCGGGACAGGGGGCTTGAATGAGCAGTTCTTC.